This T cell receptor (beta chain) derives from a study of blood T cell repertoires in COVID-19. Overall study context: Some COVID-19 samples were acute and others convalescent; all came from the United States, Italy and Spain.

CDR1 is SGHTA, CDR2 FQGNSA, per germline. The CDR3 runs to 11 residues. V shed 4 bases, J shed 15 bases, and the junction held 4 bases outside the gene matches. This study enrolled people aged roughly 18 to 89 from around 25 US geographic areas. The study assigned cohorts using participant-reported clinical history. Under the authors' procedure: Reference gene primers were amplified, and this amplification served to estimate nucleated cell counts. Profiling relied on immunoSEQ multiplex PCR, and the TCRdb table lists in-frame clones only, not all of them. V, J and clone size are taken as reported in that table, and D and trimming were inferred from the DNA itself. The top ten clones hold 4.1% of a sample with a few hundred thousand clones, roughly four fifths of them seen once.

This clonotype was obtained from a man under 40 with acute COVID-19. Sequenced: PBMCs or T cells enriched from blood (not recorded which). The V call is TRBV7-2, the J call TRBJ2-1, with 9 bases fitting TRBD1. The DNA of the CDR3 is TGTGCCAGCAGCTCCGACAGGGGGGGGTTCTTC. Protein sequence: CASSSDRGGFF.